The TCR beta chain described here comes from a study of T-cell memory formation after mild COVID-19. TCRdb reprocessed the 5' RACE reads with MiXCR, giving one entry per CDR3 protein. The sample comprises 250,000 to 300,000 distinct CDR3 sequences, 15% to 20% of which are singletons, and 22% rests with the top ten. This CDR3 spans 14 amino acids. Trimming took off 3 bases at V and 5 bases at J, with 14 bases between the two ends. Germline CDR1 reads GTSNPN; CDR2 reads SVGIG (reference sequence). This sequence originates from a man aged 18 to 29 who had mild COVID-19 (a few samples of this study predate the infection). Cell type and time point are not known. The chain joins TRBV30 to TRBJ2-4; D is perhaps TRBD1 or TRBD2 (5 bases each). The sequenced sample was PBMCs or a T cell subset sorted from them (not recorded which). The CDR3 DNA sequence: TGTGCCTGGAGGCTGGGGGATTGGCAAAACATTCAGTACTTC. As protein: CAWRLGDWQNIQYF.